This T cell receptor (beta chain) appears in the sequencing data of a study of cytomegalovirus exposure and HLA in healthy donors (dated by TCRdb to the late 2010s). Regarding the study in general: An earlier analysis of approximately 600 of the donors reported roughly 300 Gb of sequence data and 100 million to 140 million unique TCR beta sequences from 190 million or so T cells. Every repertoire in the discovery cohort had been generated on one and the same sequencing platform. A later genetic analysis took genome-wide SNP genotypes for about 65% of the roughly 670 donors and used that subset as a discovery cohort. Alongside the repertoire data, information on donor age, sex, ethnicity and CMV serostatus was compiled. Typing coverage varied by locus: roughly 629-640 donors for A, B, C, DRB1 and DQB1; 522 for DQA1; around 570 for DPA1; under 490 for DPB1. To decide whether each TCR beta V gene segment behaved as functional or pseudogenic, an earlier analysis of over 500 of the donors relied on high-throughput TCR beta sequencing. Four or five DR-DQ haplotypes were treated as single units for association and clustering because of strong linkage in the cohort. Both class I and class II loci were covered by HLA typing, at four-digit resolution. The study profiled the T cell repertoires of fewer than 850 subjects by immunosequencing and related them to cytomegalovirus serostatus. The study aimed to test whether signatures of past pathogen exposure could be identified by cataloging public T cell receptors. About 300 gigabases of sequencing data and 70 million to 85 million unique TCR sequences were included in an early release covering several hundred HLA-typed donors. High-throughput TCR immunosequencing, statistical association of individual TCRs with disease status, and machine learning were combined to predict cytomegalovirus infection status. The genetic ancestry cluster associated with self-reported Caucasian donors included 65% to 90% of the 398 genotyped donors. A separate validation cohort of over 95 different subjects was used in addition to the roughly 640-subject first cohort. Across 300 to 400 genotyped donors of the cohort, an average of roughly 250,000 unique TCR beta nucleotide sequences per donor were sequenced, and about a sixth of those sequences were non-productive. A later analysis re-analyzed previously published TCR beta repertoires from hundreds of donors and added high-resolution HLA genotyping to study TCR occurrence patterns. In the later analysis, no new phenotypic data were used to find candidate immune exposures; instead, reliance was placed on TCR beta sequences and their occurrence across donors. What the study reported, not specific to this receptor: According to the authors, the approach could potentially be generalized to other disease states and immunological phenotypes. Several of the top co-occurrence clusters appeared to be linked to parvovirus B19, influenza, CMV and Epstein-Barr virus, according to a later analysis. Strong co-occurrence of HLA alleles, especially DR and DQ, made assigning TCR associations to individual alleles difficult. Only TCR beta chains were sequenced in this cohort, and the absence of alpha or paired-chain data limited detectable features. Linkage disequilibrium might explain the correlated functional status among segregating V segments, but an unknown experimental factor could not be ruled out. Because some donors lacked HLA typing at each locus, the association tests relied only on the typed subset. Compared with equally common non-associated chains, HLA-associated TCR beta chains in a later analysis were more clonally expanded and had lower generation probabilities. In a later analysis, most CMV-associated TCR beta chains were found to appear HLA-restricted, with HLA associations seemingly driven largely by CMV exposure. A later genetic analysis associated a missense DCLRE1C variant with V-gene and J-gene trimming of TCR beta chains, and an independent cohort replicated the association. While some public TCRs were present in many individuals, most TCR sequences turned up only very rarely across donors. Some IMGT-functional V segments, including TRBV6-2 and TRBV6-3, could not be told apart with the 87-base-pair reads, so those segments were excluded. A further reported finding was that TCR beta sequences accurately predicted the HLA-A and HLA-B alleles for most subjects in the first cohort. According to a later analysis, TCR association rates differed among HLA loci, with DRB1 alleles showing the most associated TCRs and HLA-C alleles showing the fewest. A cluster of highly shared sequence variants was judged likely to be a technical artifact of the sequencing pipeline. In an earlier analysis of under 600 of the donors, most TCR beta V segments were observed in productive rearrangements about 87% or about 30% of the time, broadly matching IMGT annotations. Because counts were too low, more than 15 rarely observed V segments, including chromosome 9 orphons, were left out of the earlier analysis of some 640 of the donors. A later analysis associated about 16,000 TCR beta sequences with specific HLA alleles at a false discovery rate of 0.05. Cytomegalovirus status was reported to be diagnosed by the classifier with high specificity and sensitivity in both the original and validation cohorts. CMV serostatus was the only immune exposure information available for the cohort. According to a later genetic analysis, donors in an Asian-associated ancestry cluster had fewer N-insertions in productive TCRs than the approximately 630-donor mean. The study listed 150 to 200 TCR beta chains as associated with cytomegalovirus. In vitro tests confirmed that a few of the cytomegalovirus-associated TCR beta chains recognize cytomegalovirus antigens. Roughly uniform sequencing depth across donors was assumed in presence/absence analyses, although this assumption may not hold.

Receptor libraries were prepared by the immunoSEQ multiplex PCR assay. The multiplex PCR relied on a mix of 60 forward primers for TCR Vbeta segments and 13 reverse primers for TCR Jbeta segments. A multiplex PCR assay on genomic DNA amplified the CDR3 region of rearranged TCR beta genes. The amplified TCR beta libraries were sequenced on the Illumina HiSeq System as 87-base-pair reads. In the source study's methods: A later analysis tallied tens of millions of unique TCR beta chains across the 640 or so repertoires, and some 10 million of those chains were shared by two or more donors. To remove PCR and sequencing errors, raw reads were error-corrected and collapsed into unique sequences using a nearest-neighbor algorithm that merged closely related sequences. Alignment of CDR3 sequences to IMGT reference sequences was used to assign V, D and J gene segments. For a sequence to be retained, at least a six-nucleotide match to both a V gene segment and a J gene segment was required. A rearrangement was called productive if the CDR3 had no stop codons and remained in frame with V and J, and every other rearrangement was called non-productive. Following IMGT convention, CDR3 was defined as the stretch from the second conserved V-encoded cysteine up to the conserved J-encoded phenylalanine. Sequences without an unambiguous match to a single V gene segment were excluded from the earlier analysis of over 500 of the donors. An earlier analysis of a few hundred of the donors classified V segments as functional when productive rearrangements were above 56.7% and as segregating when the standard deviation between donors was above 5%. To diagnose cytomegalovirus status from the catalog of TCR beta chain sequences, a statistical classification framework was built. In a later analysis, TCR nucleotide sequences were compared against IMGT/GENE-DB human TR gene sequences so that V and J genes could be assigned. A later analysis assigned CDR3 sequences and most-parsimonious VDJ recombination scenarios with the TCRdist pipeline. A later analysis defined each TCR beta chain by its CDR3 amino acid sequence plus V-gene family, and excluded reads lacking a unique V-gene family. As a way to deal with suspected cross-contamination and a sequencing artifact, a later analysis dropped roughly 600 nucleotide sequences that were highly shared and had low generation probability. A later analysis calculated a clonal expansion index for each public chain from normalized within-repertoire ranks of inferred template counts. In a later analysis, generation probabilities were computed with a VDJ recombination model fitted to out-of-frame rearrangements, and the resulting probabilities were checked against IGoR. Hypergeometric tests were used in a later analysis to score TCR-TCR, TCR-HLA and TCR-CMV co-occurrence, with a repertoire-size bias correction applied to the TCR pairs. A later analysis estimated false discovery rates by permuting HLA or CMV assignments 20 times. In a later analysis, co-occurring TCRs were grouped using DBSCAN, with TCRdist sequence similarity added in when clustering inside HLA-allele-positive subsets. Co-occurrence clustering excluded repertoires with fewer than 30,000 or more than 120,000 public chains, plus five with anomalous nucleotide sharing. Drawn from immuneACCESS, this table holds only the in-frame rearrangements with V and J called that TCRdb kept. Clones are partly lost; checked studies trace under half to an unresolved V gene and leave the rest unexplained. D and trimming come from the DNA, and the V and J calls and clone size come from that table. The sample table contains 150,000 or so clones; only one count was recorded for about 72% of them. The ten top clones hold about 1.6% of the sample.

The cohort was made up of 500 to 850 healthy bone marrow donors. All cohort members were sampled while nominally healthy, although unrecorded immune exposures were likely present. The donor was CMV seronegative and belonged to the group of over 350 seronegative cohort members. A peripheral blood sample was provided by each donor, and peripheral blood mononuclear cells were used for TCR beta sequencing. Genomic DNA was extracted from the blood cell samples with the Qiagen DNeasy Blood Extraction Kit. Worth noting for this clone: Its recognized antigen is unknown. No quality values exist for individual bases; no much larger clone is one base distant.

Taken from the germline V gene, the CDR1 and CDR2 loops are SGHTS and YDEGEE. Measured from the cysteine to the phenylalanine, the CDR3 is 18 residues long. Of all the DNA, just the CDR3 is kept, 54 bases in frame from base 1. Unmatched junction bases come to 8, with V trimmed by 0 bases and J by 0 bases. The sequenced sample was PBMCs. The clonotype originates from a girl aged 5-17 years in good health and CMV-seronegative. This sequence uses TRBV5-8 and TRBJ1-5; 8 bases in the junction line up with TRBD1. CDR3 loop: CASSLVGQGPSSNQPQHF. The DNA sequence is given as TGTGCCAGCAGCTTGGTCGGACAGGGCCCCAGTAGCAATCAGCCCCAGCATTTT.